The 17 T cell receptor beta chains reported below all come from one sample, sequenced in a study of Ad26.COV2.S vaccination and SARS-CoV-2 variants. The data were produced by immunoSEQ multiplex PCR, yet TCRdb's version contains in-frame clones alone and is incomplete. This sample carries about 480,000 clones, roughly 85% of them seen once, and the ten largest clones take around 13%. Documented treatment: roughly 18 received Ad26.COV2.S at low or high dose, single or two shots; roughly five received placebo; per-sample allocation not given. Collection of samples fell on day 63 after the first vaccine or placebo injection. Material: peripheral blood, obtained in a trial of Ad26.COV2.S vaccine versus placebo. The receptors come from a person aged 18-60 years who received the Ad26.COV2.S COVID-19 vaccine or a placebo.

The gene calls are TRBV12-3 or TRBV12-4 and TRBJ2-1; a possible D gene is TRBD1 (5 bases). Trimming removed 6 bases at V and 12 bases at J, with 15 bases between. The CDR3 length is 12 residues. CDR3 DNA sequence: TGTGCCAGCAGGGCCACCAAGGGGCGGCAGTTCTTC. Its translation: CASRATKGRQFF.

The V call is TRBV4-1, the J call TRBJ1-4, with D uncertain. The V end lost 1 base, the J end lost 8 bases, and 8 bases lay between the germline ends. Germline CDR1 reads MGHRA; CDR2 reads YSYEKL. The CDR3 is 13 residues long. The CDR3 DNA sequence: TGCGCCAGCAGCCAAGTACCAGGCGAAAAACTGTTTTTT. It specifies CASSQVPGEKLFF.

The J gene is TRBJ2-7, the V gene TRBV5-4; 11 bases map to TRBD1. V lost 4 bases and J lost 6; bases outside the gene matches: 12. Germline CDR1 and CDR2: SGHNT and YYREEE (reference sequence). CDR3 length: 16 residues. CDR3 sequence (DNA): TGTGCCAGCAGCCTGAAGGCCGGGACAGGGGGGACCGAGCAGTACTTC. Translation: CASSLKAGTGGTEQYF.

This chain links TRBV11-2 with TRBJ2-5; TRBD1 might be the D (6 bases). This CDR3 has 14 amino acids. From germline, CDR1 is SGHAT and CDR2 FQNNGV. Trimming took 5 bases from V and 5 from J, leaving 15 bases between them. CDR3 sequence reads: CASSPQGARETQYF. CDR3 bases: TGTGCCAGCAGCCCACAGGGAGCTCGGGAGACCCAGTACTTC.

The gene calls are TRBV7-3 and TRBJ2-6, with a weak D call TRBD2 (5 bases). This CDR3 spans 14 amino acids. In germline, CDR1 is SGHTA, CDR2 FQGTGA. Trimming removed 5 bases at V and 2 bases at J, with 7 bases between. The CDR3 nucleotides read TGTGCCAGCAGCCCCGGGGCTGGGGCCAACGTCCTGACTTTC. Translating it yields CASSPGAGANVLTF.

The J gene is TRBJ1-2, the V gene TRBV29-1, with 8 nucleotides matching TRBD1. Losses at the gene ends were 5 bases for V and 4 bases for J; bases not matched to a gene: 3. The germline V gene has CDR1 SQVTM and CDR2 ANQGSEA. The CDR3 is 12 amino acids. The CDR3 spells CSVITGGYGYTF. The CDR3 bases are TGCAGCGTTATAACAGGGGGCTATGGCTACACCTTC.

A few counts support this clone. The chain recombines TRBV28 with TRBJ2-2; possibly TRBD2 for D (6 bases). Trimming removed 11 bases at V and 0 bases at J, with 10 bases between. The germline CDR1 and CDR2 sequences are MDHEN and SYDVKM. The CDR3 sequence is 13 residues long. This CDR3 is CAESGANTGELFF. The CDR3 region has the DNA TGTGCCGAATCGGGGGCGAACACCGGGGAGCTGTTTTTT.

The table lists this clone with a count of one. The V gene is TRBV2, the J gene TRBJ2-2, with TRBD2 matching 12 bases. CDR3 length equals 16 residues. Trimming took 5 bases from V and 4 from J; bases not matched to a gene: 5. Germline lookup yields CDR1 SNHLY and CDR2 FYNNEI. The CDR3 region has the DNA TGTGCCAGCAGTCCCCTAGCGGGAGGGCCCACCGGGGAGCTGTTTTTT. This translates into CASSPLAGGPTGELFF. Looking up the rest from reference TRBV2 and TRBJ2-2 gives the full variable domain: EPEVTQTPSHQVTQMGQEVILRCVPISNHLYFYWYRQILGQKVEFLVSFYNNEISEKSEIFDDQFSVERPDGSNFTLKIRSTKLEDSAMYFCASSPLAGGPTGELFFGEGSRLTVL.

The chain joins TRBV10-3 to TRBJ2-7, with D perhaps TRBD1 or TRBD2 (5 bases each). In germline, CDR1 is ENHRY, CDR2 SYGVKD. This CDR3 is 13 amino acids long. Trimming cost V 5 bases and J 6 bases, with 14 bases left between them. DNA of the CDR3: TGTGCCATCAGTCGGGACGCCATCGGCGAGCAGTACTTC. It is translated as CAISRDAIGEQYF.

The V and J genes are TRBV30 and TRBJ1-1, with TRBD1 as a possible D gene (6 bases). Germline CDR1 and CDR2: GTSNPN and SVGIG (reference sequence). This CDR3 contains 12 residues. V was clipped by 2 bases and J by 8 bases, with 12 bases between them. Written as DNA, the CDR3 is TGTGCCTGGAGTCGGTCTACAGGGGAAGCTTTCTTT. This encodes CAWSRSTGEAFF.

The rearrangement joins TRBV5-6 to TRBJ2-7; D unresolved. This CDR3 spans 12 amino acids. CDR1 and CDR2 from the germline V gene are SGHDT and YYEEEE. The ends were cut back, 0 bases at V and 5 bases at J, with 6 bases in the middle. The CDR3 nucleotides are TGTGCCAGCAGCTTGGGACTTCACGAGCAGTACTTC. Translation: CASSLGLHEQYF. Full variable domain (rest looked up from reference TRBV5-6 and TRBJ2-7): DAGVTQSPTHLIKTRGQQVTLRCSPKSGHDTVSWYQQALGQGPQFIFQYYEEEERQRGNFPDRFSGHQFPNYSSELNVNALLLGDSALYLCASSLGLHEQYFGPGTRLTVT.

The chain combines TRBV6-4 with TRBJ2-3; D may be TRBD1 (6 bases). The CDR3 runs to 13 residues. The germline V gene encodes CDR1 MRHNA and CDR2 SNTAGT. Trimming took off 6 bases at V and 3 bases at J, with 10 bases between the two ends. CDR3 coding DNA: TGTGCCAGCAGAAACACAGGGACAGATACGCAGTATTTT. This codes for CASRNTGTDTQYF.

The V call is TRBV28, the J call TRBJ1-5; no clear D. Per germline, CDR1 MDHEN and CDR2 SYDVKM. The CDR3 runs to 14 residues. Trimming removed 5 bases at V and 5 bases at J, with 13 bases between. The CDR3 nucleotides are TGTGCCAGCAGTCTACACGGGAAGGATCAGCCCCAGCATTTT. This codes for CASSLHGKDQPQHF.

The chain's CDR3 is CASSFGGFTEAFF. Here the CDR3 DNA reads TGTGCCAGCAGTTTTGGGGGGTTCACTGAAGCTTTCTTT. The V call is TRBV27, the J call TRBJ1-1; TRBD1 might be the D (5 bases). Germline V gene data show CDR1 as MNHEY and CDR2 as SMNVEV (reference sequence). This CDR3 is 13 amino acids long. V was clipped by 3 bases and J by 4 bases, with 9 bases between them.

In the case of this clone: The same CDR3 also results from other DNA sequences found in this sample. The rearrangement joins TRBV7-9 to TRBJ2-3; no definite D call. The V and J ends lost 0 bases and 3 bases respectively, with 7 bases between them. The CDR3 runs 14 residues. CDR1 is SEHNR, CDR2 FQNEAQ, per germline (reference sequence). For the CDR3, the DNA is TGTGCCAGCAGCTTAGCAGCTAGAACAGATACGCAGTATTTT. Protein sequence: CASSLAARTDTQYF.

As regards this clone: At the DNA level, this CDR3 is encoded by other sequences in the same sample as well. The chain links TRBV5-4 to TRBJ2-3, with 7 positions matching TRBD2. The CDR3 is 15 amino acids. CDR1 is SGHNT and CDR2 is YYREEE in the germline V gene (reference sequence). Trimming at V came to 2 bases and at J to 0 bases, leaving 3 bases not matched to a gene. The CDR3 spells CASSFGSGSTDTQYF. CDR3 sequence (DNA): TGTGCCAGCAGCTTTGGTAGCGGGAGCACAGATACGCAGTATTTT.

The genes are TRBV3-1 (or the pseudogene TRBV3-2) and TRBJ2-4; TRBD2 might be the D (6 bases). Between the trimmed V and J ends, which lost 2 bases and 0 bases, there was a span of 14 bases. Germline V lookup: CDR1 LGHDT, CDR2 YNNKEL (reference sequence). The CDR3 has 17 amino acids. The CDR3 DNA sequence: TGTGCCAGCAGCCAACTAGGAGGGACCTTAGCCAAAAACATTCAGTACTTC. It translates to CASSQLGGTLAKNIQYF.